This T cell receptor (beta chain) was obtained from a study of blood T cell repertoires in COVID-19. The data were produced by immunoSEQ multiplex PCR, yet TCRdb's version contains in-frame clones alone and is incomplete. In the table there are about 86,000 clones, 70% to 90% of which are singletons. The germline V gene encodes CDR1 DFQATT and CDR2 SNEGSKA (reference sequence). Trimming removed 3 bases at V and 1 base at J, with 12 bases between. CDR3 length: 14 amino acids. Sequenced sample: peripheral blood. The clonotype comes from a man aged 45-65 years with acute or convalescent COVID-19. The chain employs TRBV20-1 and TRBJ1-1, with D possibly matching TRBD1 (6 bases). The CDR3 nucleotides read TGCAGTGCTAGTCGGGGACATACGAACACTGAAGCTTTCTTT. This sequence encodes CSASRGHTNTEAFF.